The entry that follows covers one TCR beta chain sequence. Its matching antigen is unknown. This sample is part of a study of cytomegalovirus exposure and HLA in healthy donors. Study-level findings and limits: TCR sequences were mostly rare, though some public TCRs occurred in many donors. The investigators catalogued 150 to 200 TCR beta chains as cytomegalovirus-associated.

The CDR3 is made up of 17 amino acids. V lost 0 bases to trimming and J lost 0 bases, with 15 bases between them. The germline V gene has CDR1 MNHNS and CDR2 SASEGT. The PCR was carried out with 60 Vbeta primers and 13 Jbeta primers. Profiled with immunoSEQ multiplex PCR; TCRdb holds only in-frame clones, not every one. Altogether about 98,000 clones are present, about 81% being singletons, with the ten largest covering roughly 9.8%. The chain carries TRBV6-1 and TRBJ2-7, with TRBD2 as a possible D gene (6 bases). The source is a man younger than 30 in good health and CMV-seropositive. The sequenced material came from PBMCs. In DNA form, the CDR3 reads TGTGCCAGCAGTGAAGCATCGTTCGGGAGCCCCTCCTACGAGCAGTACTTC. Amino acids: CASSEASFGSPSYEQYF.